The source of this T cell receptor (beta chain) is a study of cytomegalovirus exposure and HLA in healthy donors. The donors gave bone marrow, and they were healthy. Donors were ostensibly healthy at sampling, although undocumented immune exposures were probable. After removal of 4 bases from V and 1 base from J, the junction contained 8 bases not matched to a gene. The CDR3 length is 17 residues. CDR1 and CDR2 from the germline V gene are SGHDT and YYEEEE. This clone was recorded once. The antigen remains unidentified. Study-wide results and caveats: Trimming of TCR beta V- and J-genes showed a link, identified in a later analysis, to a missense DCLRE1C variant.

A multiplex PCR was run with 60 Vbeta primers and 13 Jbeta primers. Profiling relied on immunoSEQ multiplex PCR, and the TCRdb table lists in-frame clones only, not all of them. The profile shows roughly 71,000 clones, 65% to 70% of them singletons. The rearrangement links TRBV5-6 to TRBJ2-1; 10 nucleotides agree with TRBD1. Sequencing input: PBMCs. The TCR originated in a man in his forties in good health and CMV-seropositive. This CDR3 reads CASSSLGTGVSYNEQFF. DNA for the CDR3: TGTGCCAGCAGCAGTCTAGGGACAGGGGTTTCCTACAATGAGCAGTTCTTC.